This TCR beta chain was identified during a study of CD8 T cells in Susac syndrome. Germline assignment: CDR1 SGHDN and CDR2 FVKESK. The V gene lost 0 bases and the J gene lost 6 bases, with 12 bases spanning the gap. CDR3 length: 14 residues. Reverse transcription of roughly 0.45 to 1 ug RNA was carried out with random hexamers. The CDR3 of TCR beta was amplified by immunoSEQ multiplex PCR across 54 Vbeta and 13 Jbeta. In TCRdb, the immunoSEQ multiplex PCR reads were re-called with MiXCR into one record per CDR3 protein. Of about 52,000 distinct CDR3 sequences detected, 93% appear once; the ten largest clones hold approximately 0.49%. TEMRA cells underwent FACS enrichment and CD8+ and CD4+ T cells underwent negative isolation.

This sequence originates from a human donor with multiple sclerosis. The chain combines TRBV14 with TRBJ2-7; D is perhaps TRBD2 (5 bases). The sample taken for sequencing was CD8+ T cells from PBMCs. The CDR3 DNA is TGTGCCAGCAGCCAAGATATCGGGGTGGGCGAGCAGTACTTC. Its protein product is CASSQDIGVGEQYF.